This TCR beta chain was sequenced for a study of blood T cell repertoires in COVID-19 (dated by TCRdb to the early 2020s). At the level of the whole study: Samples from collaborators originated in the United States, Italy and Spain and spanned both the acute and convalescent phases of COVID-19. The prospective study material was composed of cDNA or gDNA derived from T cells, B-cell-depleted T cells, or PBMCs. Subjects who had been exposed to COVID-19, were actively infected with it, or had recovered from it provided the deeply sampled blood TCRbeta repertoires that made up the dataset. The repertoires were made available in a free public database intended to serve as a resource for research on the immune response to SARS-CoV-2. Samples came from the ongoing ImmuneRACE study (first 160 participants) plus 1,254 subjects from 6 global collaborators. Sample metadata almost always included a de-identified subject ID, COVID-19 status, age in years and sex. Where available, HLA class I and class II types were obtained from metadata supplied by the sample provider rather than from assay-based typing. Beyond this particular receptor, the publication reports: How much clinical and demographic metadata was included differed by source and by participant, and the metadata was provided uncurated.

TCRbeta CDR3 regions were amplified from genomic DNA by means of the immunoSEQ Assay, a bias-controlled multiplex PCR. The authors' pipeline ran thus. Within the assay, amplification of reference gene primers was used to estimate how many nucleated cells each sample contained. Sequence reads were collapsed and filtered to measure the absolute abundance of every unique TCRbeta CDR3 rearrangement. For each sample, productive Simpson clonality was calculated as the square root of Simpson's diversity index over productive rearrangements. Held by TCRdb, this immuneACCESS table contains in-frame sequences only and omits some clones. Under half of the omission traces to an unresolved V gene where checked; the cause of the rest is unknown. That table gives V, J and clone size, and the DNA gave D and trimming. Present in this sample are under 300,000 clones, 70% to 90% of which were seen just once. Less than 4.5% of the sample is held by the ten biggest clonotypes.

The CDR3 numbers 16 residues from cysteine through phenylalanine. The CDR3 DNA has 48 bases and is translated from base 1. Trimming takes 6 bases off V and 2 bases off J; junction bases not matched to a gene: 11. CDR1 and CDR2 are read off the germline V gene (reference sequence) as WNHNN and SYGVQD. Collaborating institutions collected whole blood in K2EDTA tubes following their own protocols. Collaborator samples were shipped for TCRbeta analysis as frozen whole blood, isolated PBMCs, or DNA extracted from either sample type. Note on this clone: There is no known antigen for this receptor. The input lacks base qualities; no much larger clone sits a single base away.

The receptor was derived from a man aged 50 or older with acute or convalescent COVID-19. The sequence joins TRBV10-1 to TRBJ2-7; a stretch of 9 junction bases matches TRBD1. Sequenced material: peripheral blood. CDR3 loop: CASREGMGQGPYEQYF. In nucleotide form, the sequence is TGCGCCAGCAGGGAGGGGATGGGACAGGGCCCCTACGAGCAGTACTTC.